The next 23 T cell receptor beta chains were all read from a single sample in a study of shared clonotypes between healthy human individuals. Method: immunoSEQ multiplex PCR; TCRdb's copy keeps in-frame clones and lacks some. The data contain 2 million to 2.5 million clones, just under 95% of them singletons. Sequenced sample: naive CD4+ T cells from PBMCs. Subset meaning: CD45RA+ positively selected. Receptor source: a man aged 18 to 30 in good health. Some clones in this sample may be carry-over from other donors' samples.

The chain uses TRBV25-1 and TRBJ2-1, with D unclear. The V end was cut by 3 bases, the J end by 4 bases, with 7 bases between. This CDR3 spans 13 amino acids. Germline CDR1 reads MGHDK; CDR2 reads SYGVNS. The CDR3 DNA follows: TGTGCCAGCAGTGACCATCAGTACAATGAGCAGTTCTTC. Amino acids: CASSDHQYNEQFF.

The chain has TRBV18 and TRBJ2-7, with no clear D. The germline gives CDR1 KGHSH, CDR2 LQKENI. The V gene lost 5 bases and the J gene lost 3 bases, with 11 bases spanning the gap. This CDR3 is 13 amino acids long. Here the CDR3 reads CASSYTGRYEQYF. The CDR3 bases are TGTGCCAGCTCATACACTGGACGCTACGAGCAGTACTTC.

The V call is TRBV7-3, the J call TRBJ2-1; 9 bases are a match to TRBD2. The junction had 5 bases not matched to a gene; V was cut back by 6 bases and J by 8 bases. The CDR3 has 13 amino acids. Germline CDR1 and CDR2: SGHTA and FQGTGA. In DNA form, the CDR3 reads TGTGCCAGCAGGGCTAGCGGGAACGATGAGCAGTTCTTC. Amino acids: CASRASGNDEQFF. The full variable domain, with the rest looked up from reference TRBV7-3 and TRBJ2-1, is GAGVSQTPSNKVTEKGKYVELRCDPISGHTALYWYRQSLGQGPEFLIYFQGTGAADDSGLPNDRFFAVRPEGSVSTLKIQRTERGDSAVYLCASRASGNDEQFFGPGTRLTVL.

The chain joins TRBV29-1 to TRBJ2-2, with TRBD1 identical over 8 bases. Germline loops: CDR1 SQVTM, CDR2 ANQGSEA. The V and J ends lost 3 bases and 7 bases, in that order; junction bases with no gene match: 4. CDR3 length: 13 amino acids. DNA of the CDR3: TGCAGCGTTGAGCAGGGGGCGGGCGGGGAGCTGTTTTTT. Protein product: CSVEQGAGGELFF.

The chain combines TRBV10-3 with TRBJ2-1; TRBD2 aligns across 14 bases. The germline V gene has CDR1 ENHRY and CDR2 SYGVKD. The CDR3 sequence is 19 residues long. Trimming removed 4 bases from V and 8 bases from J; junction bases left unmatched: 16. In nucleotides, the CDR3 is TGTGCCATCAGTGGATCCGGGACTAGCGGGAGTCCGAGGAGCTATGAGCAGTTCTTC. It specifies CAISGSGTSGSPRSYEQFF.

The rearrangement uses TRBV2 and TRBJ2-2, with 7 bases lining up with TRBD1. CDR3 size: 15 residues. Germline CDR1 is SNHLY and CDR2 is FYNNEI. V shed 4 bases and J 0 bases; nucleotides not matched to a gene: 2. The CDR3 DNA reads as TGTGCCAGCAGTGTGACAGGGCCGAACACCGGGGAGCTGTTTTTT. Its protein is CASSVTGPNTGELFF. Together with reference TRBV2 and TRBJ2-2, the CDR3 gives the full variable domain: EPEVTQTPSHQVTQMGQEVILRCVPISNHLYFYWYRQILGQKVEFLVSFYNNEISEKSEIFDDQFSVERPDGSNFTLKIRSTKLEDSAMYFCASSVTGPNTGELFFGEGSRLTVL.

This clone was detected only a few times. J is TRBJ1-5 and V is TRBV28, with D uncertain. There are 12 residues in the CDR3. Per germline, CDR1 MDHEN and CDR2 SYDVKM. Trimming stripped 5 bases from V and 15 bases from J, with 17 bases between. CDR3 region: CASSPPSKAVHF. The DNA for the CDR3 is TGTGCCAGCAGTCCACCCAGCAAGGCTGTGCATTTT.

The chain recombines TRBV5-1 with TRBJ2-3; D is possibly TRBD2 (5 bases). The CDR3 sequence is 15 residues long. Trimming took off 1 base at V and 1 base at J, with 10 bases between the two ends. CDR1 and CDR2 (germline): SGHRS, YFSETQ. In nucleotides, the CDR3 is TGCGCCAGCAGCTTGATGGTGGGAGGCACAGATACGCAGTATTTT. It encodes CASSLMVGGTDTQYF.

As to this clone: Mismatch with germline at one junction end may stem from a read error. V is TRBV25-1 and J is TRBJ2-7; tentative D call: TRBD2 (6 bases). The germline V gene encodes CDR1 MGHDK and CDR2 SYGVNS. The length of the CDR3 is 12 residues. The chain's CDR3 is CATLWVGGRLHF. CDR3 bases: TGTGCCACCCTATGGGTGGGAGGCCGTCTACACTTC.

This clone occurred a few times. The genes are TRBV30 and TRBJ1-1; a weak D match, TRBD1 (6 bases). The CDR3 is 14 amino acids. V was shortened by 5 bases and J by 4 bases, with 17 bases between the two germline ends. Germline lookup yields CDR1 GTSNPN and CDR2 SVGIG (reference sequence). The chain's CDR3 is CAWGRGSSGTEAFF. The CDR3 nucleotides read TGTGCCTGGGGAAGGGGGTCGAGCGGCACTGAAGCTTTCTTT.

Comments on this clone: The sample contains more than one DNA sequence encoding this CDR3. The chain combines TRBV9 with TRBJ2-1, with unresolved D. V was cut by 2 bases and J by 0 bases, with 12 bases left in between. There are 16 residues in the CDR3. CDR1 is SGDLS, CDR2 YYNGEE, per germline. CDR3 DNA sequence: TGTGCCAGCAGCGTTGTTGGGCTGAGCTCCTACAATGAGCAGTTCTTC. It specifies CASSVVGLSSYNEQFF. Variable domain in full (rest from reference TRBV9 and TRBJ2-1): DSGVTQTPKHLITATGQRVTLRCSPRSGDLSVYWYQQSLDQGLQFLIQYYNGEERAKGNILERFSAQQFPDLHSELNLSSLELGDSALYFCASSVVGLSSYNEQFFGPGTRLTVL.

This chain links TRBV5-1 with TRBJ2-1; 7 bases align to TRBD2. V lost 5 bases to trimming and J lost 6 bases; unmatched junction nucleotides: 17. Germline V gene data show CDR1 as SGHRS and CDR2 as YFSETQ. CDR3 length: 17 residues. In DNA form, the CDR3 reads TGCGCCAGCAGGGGGGATAGCGGGCGTACTAAAACCAATGAGCAGTTCTTC. Protein sequence: CASRGDSGRTKTNEQFF.

This chain links TRBV7-6 with TRBJ2-7, with 9 bases fitting TRBD1. V trimming: 5 bases; J trimming: 5 bases; junction bases outside the gene matches: 10. The CDR3 length is 15 residues. CDR1 is SGHVS and CDR2 is FNYEAQ in the germline V gene. In nucleotides, the CDR3 is TGTGCCAGCAGCCCCGCGCCGGACAGGGGTCACGAGCAGTACTTC. Its translation: CASSPAPDRGHEQYF. The entire variable domain, with the rest obtained from reference TRBV7-6 and TRBJ2-7, is as follows: GAGVSQSPRYKVTKRGQDVALRCDPISGHVSLYWYRQALGQGPEFLTYFNYEAQQDKSGLPNDRFSAERPEGSISTLTIQRTEQRDSAMYRCASSPAPDRGHEQYFGPGTRLTVT.

This chain connects TRBV11-2 to TRBJ1-1, with D maybe TRBD1 (6 bases). Germline CDR1 is SGHAT and CDR2 is FQNNGV. Trimming pared 2 bases from V and 3 bases from J, leaving 22 bases between. The CDR3 is 18 residues long. CDR3 in DNA: TGTGCCAGCAGCTTAAGGACTGCAGGGGCCTTACCTTACACTGAAGCTTTCTTT. Amino acids: CASSLRTAGALPYTEAFF.

The gene calls are TRBV5-4 and TRBJ2-5; 9 bases fit TRBD1. The germline V gene has CDR1 SGHNT and CDR2 YYREEE (reference sequence). The CDR3 runs to 15 residues. With V trimmed by 4 bases and J by 4 bases, 8 bases remained unmatched. The CDR3 DNA follows: TGTGCCAGCAGCCTGGACAGGGGACTGGGAGAGACCCAGTACTTC. This sequence encodes CASSLDRGLGETQYF.

The V call is TRBV9, the J call TRBJ2-3; 9 bases align to TRBD1. After removal of 2 bases from V and 4 bases from J, the junction contained 5 bases not matched to a gene. Looked up from germline, CDR1 is SGDLS and CDR2 is YYNGEE. This CDR3 is 15 amino acids long. The CDR3 reads CASSVGQGNADTQYF. In nucleotides, the CDR3 is TGTGCCAGCAGCGTGGGACAGGGAAACGCAGATACGCAGTATTTT.

The chain has TRBV7-9 and TRBJ1-4, with 7 bases matching TRBD1. From germline, CDR1 is SEHNR and CDR2 FQNEAQ (reference sequence). The CDR3 is 15 residues long. Trimming at V came to 1 base and at J to 5 bases, leaving 4 bases not matched to a gene. This CDR3 reads CASSLGGQRNEKLFF. The CDR3 DNA is TGTGCCAGCAGCTTAGGGGGACAGCGGAATGAAAAACTGTTTTTT. Based on the CDR3 plus reference TRBV7-9 and TRBJ1-4, the full variable domain is DTGVSQNPRHKITKRGQNVTFRCDPISEHNRLYWYRQTLGQGPEFLTYFQNEAQLEKSRLLSDRFSAERPKGSFSTLEIQRTEQGDSAMYLCASSLGGQRNEKLFFGSGTQLSVL.

The chain couples TRBV9 to TRBJ2-1, with unresolved D. CDR1 and CDR2 from the germline V gene are SGDLS and YYNGEE. Trimming stripped 1 base from V and 0 bases from J, with 5 bases between. The length of the CDR3 is 14 residues. The CDR3 loop is CASSVSLSYNEQFF. The CDR3 coding sequence is TGTGCCAGCAGCGTAAGCCTCTCCTACAATGAGCAGTTCTTC.

The J gene is TRBJ1-1, the V gene TRBV18; D uncertain. The CDR3 consists of 16 residues. Germline CDR1 is KGHSH and CDR2 is LQKENI. V shed 2 bases and J shed 5 bases, with 18 bases lying between them. CDR3 DNA sequence: TGTGCCAGCTCACCAATTGGAAGGTCGGGAGGGACTGAAGCTTTCTTT. This gives the protein CASSPIGRSGGTEAFF.

The table lists this clone with a count of one. This specimen includes other DNA sequences encoding the same CDR3. V and J are TRBV5-1 and TRBJ2-2; the match to TRBD2 covers 11 bases. CDR1 and CDR2 (germline): SGHRS, YFSETQ. J lost 1 base, V lost 3 bases, and 2 bases had no gene match. This CDR3 spans 16 amino acids. CDR3 DNA: TGCGCCAGCAGCTCGGGGACTAGCGGGAACACCGGGGAGCTGTTTTTT. This encodes CASSSGTSGNTGELFF.

In regard to this clone: Other DNA sequences within the sample encode an identical CDR3. The chain carries TRBV7-2 and TRBJ2-2; D unresolved. The V gene lost 2 bases and the J gene lost 2 bases, with 9 bases spanning the gap. The CDR3 runs to 15 residues. CDR1 and CDR2 from the germline V gene are SGHTA and FQGNSA. The CDR3 loop is CASSLRALNTGELFF. CDR3 coding DNA: TGTGCCAGCAGCTTAAGGGCGTTAAACACCGGGGAGCTGTTTTTT.

This clone was found a few times. The chain combines TRBV18 with TRBJ1-5; D perhaps matches TRBD1 (6 bases). CDR3 size: 14 residues. Trimming removed 6 bases from V and 7 bases from J, with 16 bases in between. Germline lookup yields CDR1 KGHSH and CDR2 LQKENI. The CDR3 protein is CASSQGRERQPQHF. CDR3 in DNA: TGTGCCAGCTCTCAGGGGAGGGAACGGCAGCCCCAGCATTTT.

This chain connects TRBV19 to TRBJ1-5; the D is unclear. This CDR3 contains 14 residues. Germline values: CDR1 LNHDA, CDR2 SQIVND (reference sequence). Trimming pared 3 bases from V and 4 bases from J, leaving 10 bases between. Here the CDR3 reads CASSMSGGNQPQHF. CDR3 sequence (DNA): TGTGCCAGTAGTATGTCGGGCGGGAATCAGCCCCAGCATTTT.